This entry describes one T cell receptor (beta chain). The CDR3 length is 14 residues. Looked up from germline, CDR1 is SGHTA and CDR2 is FQGNSA. Trimming took off 1 base at V and 5 bases at J, with 11 bases between the two ends. These data are taken from a study of response to subunit inactivated influenza vaccine. In TCRdb, the RT-PCR reads were re-called with MiXCR into one record per CDR3 protein. The sample has some 540,000 distinct CDR3 sequences, roughly 25% seen once. The same data also went into a second study, on T cells expressing NK-cell markers. That study reports: TCR beta libraries carry UMIs added by 5'RACE template switching. Sorted CD3+CD56+NKG2C+, CD3+CD56+NKG2C- and CD3+CD56-NKG2C+ T-cell subsets were beta-chain profiled. Eight donors were sequenced, of whom seven were HCMV-seropositive, while the remaining one was HCMV-seronegative. Questions lingered over whether expanded NKG2C+ T cell clones were HCMV-specific.

The sequence was collected from a man aged 50-59 years who received an inactivated influenza vaccine. The specimen comprised CD4+ T cells sorted from PBMCs, sampled about 13 days after vaccination. V is TRBV7-2 and J is TRBJ1-1; D is unclear. The CDR3 is CASSLVPAATEAFF. The DNA for the CDR3 is TGTGCCAGCAGCTTAGTTCCTGCGGCTACTGAAGCTTTCTTT.